This T cell receptor (beta chain) was identified during a study of blood T cell repertoires in COVID-19. Whole-study context: Acute and convalescent COVID-19 samples came from the United States, Italy and Spain. The cDNA or gDNA used as material had been derived from T cells, B-cell-depleted T cells, or PBMCs.

Recruited during active infection, patients (from Seattle) were subsequently followed longitudinally. In the authors' workflow: Amplification from reference gene primers served as the basis for estimated nucleated cell counts. The assay was immunoSEQ multiplex PCR, and TCRdb's table has in-frame clones only and misses some. V, J and clone size were drawn from that table, and D and trimming were deduced from the DNA. The table lists under 400,000 clones, 80% to 90% of them singletons. CDR1 MDHEN and CDR2 SYDVKM come from the germline V gene. The CDR3 consists of 15 residues. The J segment lost 2 bases and the V segment lost 5 bases, leaving 6 bases of the junction unmatched.

V usage is TRBV28 and J usage is TRBJ1-2, with 9 bases matching TRBD1. This receptor was identified in a woman aged 25 to 39 with COVID-19, enrolled during active disease. The sample was peripheral blood. DNA for the CDR3: TGTGCCAGCAGTGGAACAGGGGGCGGAAACTATGGCTACACCTTC. Residues: CASSGTGGGNYGYTF.